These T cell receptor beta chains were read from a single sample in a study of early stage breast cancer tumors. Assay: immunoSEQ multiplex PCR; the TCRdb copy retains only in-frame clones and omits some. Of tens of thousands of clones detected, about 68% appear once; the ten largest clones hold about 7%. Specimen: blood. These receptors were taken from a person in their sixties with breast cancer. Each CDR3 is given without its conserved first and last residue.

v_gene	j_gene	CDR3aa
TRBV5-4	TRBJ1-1	ASSFRGSAVTEAF
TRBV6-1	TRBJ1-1	ASSQEQENTEAF
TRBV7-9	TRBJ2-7	ASSKTSGVYEQY
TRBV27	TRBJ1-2	ASSLRGAPGYT
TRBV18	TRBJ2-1	ASSPLQGATYNEQF
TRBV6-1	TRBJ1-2	ASSPGQGASGGYT
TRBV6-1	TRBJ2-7	ASRDVLYEQY
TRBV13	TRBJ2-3	ASSLWGGMTDTQY
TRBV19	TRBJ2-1	ASSITPPGHNEQF
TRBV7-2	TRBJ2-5	ASSLEPPTSHQETQY
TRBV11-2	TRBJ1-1	ASSFVVSGGTEAF
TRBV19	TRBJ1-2	ASSIMTANYGYT
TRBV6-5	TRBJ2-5	ASRQTSPETQY
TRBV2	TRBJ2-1	ASSEVLAGVEQF
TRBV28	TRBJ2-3	ASSLFTSGSTDTQY
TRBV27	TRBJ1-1	ASSTPWNTEAF
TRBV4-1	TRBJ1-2	ASSQDRQTESNYGYT
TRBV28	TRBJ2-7	ASRRPLSGGSYEQY
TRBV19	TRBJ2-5	ASSSYQGYSEGETQY
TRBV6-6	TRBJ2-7	ASSRLAVHEQY
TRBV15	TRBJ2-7	ATSRDLASGRYEQY
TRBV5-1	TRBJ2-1	ASSLVGTSGTNEQF